This TCR beta chain comes out of a study of T cell repertoires in cytomegalovirus infection. Study findings and constraints: HLA-C-restricted CMV-specific TCR beta clonotypes prevailed in the ex vivo response.

Points on this clonotype: As yet, its antigen is unknown.

In germline, CDR1 is GTSNPN, CDR2 SVGIG (reference sequence). The ends were cut back, 4 bases at V and 9 bases at J, with 10 bases in the middle. The CDR3 is 11 residues long. TCRdb analysed the reads with MiXCR anew, one entry per CDR3 protein. This sample has 200,000 to 300,000 distinct CDR3 sequences; roughly 10% occur once, and the top ten carry about 14%. The receptor comes from a human donor in good health (CMV status not recorded). Some clones in this sample may be carry-over from other donors' samples. The sample was PBMCs. V is TRBV30 and J is TRBJ1-5, with a possible D match to TRBD1 (5 bases). CDR3 nucleotide sequence: TGTGCCTGGAATTCGGGGGGGCCCCAGCATTTT. Translating gives CAWNSGGPQHF.